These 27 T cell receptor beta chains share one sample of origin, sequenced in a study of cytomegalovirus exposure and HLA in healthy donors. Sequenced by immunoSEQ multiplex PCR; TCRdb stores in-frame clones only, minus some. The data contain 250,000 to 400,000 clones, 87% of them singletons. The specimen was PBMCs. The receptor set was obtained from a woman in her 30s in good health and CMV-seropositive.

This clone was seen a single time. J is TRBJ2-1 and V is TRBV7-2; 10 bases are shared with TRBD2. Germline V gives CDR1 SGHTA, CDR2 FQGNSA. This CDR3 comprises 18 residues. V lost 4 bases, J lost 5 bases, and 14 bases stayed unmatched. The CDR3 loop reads CASSSPLALAGGHNEQFF. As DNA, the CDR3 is TGTGCCAGCAGCTCCCCCCTAGCGTTAGCGGGGGGCCACAATGAGCAGTTCTTC.

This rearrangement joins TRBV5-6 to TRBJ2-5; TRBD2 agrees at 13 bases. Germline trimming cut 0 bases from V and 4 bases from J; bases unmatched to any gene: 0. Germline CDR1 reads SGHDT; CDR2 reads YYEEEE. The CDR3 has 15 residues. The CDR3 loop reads CASSLGLAGGETQYF. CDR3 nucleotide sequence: TGTGCCAGCAGCTTGGGACTAGCGGGAGGAGAGACCCAGTACTTC.

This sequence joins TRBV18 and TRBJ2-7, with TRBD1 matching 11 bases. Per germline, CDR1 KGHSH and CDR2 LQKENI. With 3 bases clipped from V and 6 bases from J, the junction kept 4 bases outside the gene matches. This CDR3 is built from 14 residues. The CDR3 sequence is CASSPMGQGGEQYF. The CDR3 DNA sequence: TGTGCCAGCTCACCGATGGGACAGGGGGGCGAGCAGTACTTC.

The CDR3, as DNA: TGTGCCAGCAGCCTACTAGCGGGGGCAAACAATGAGCAGTTCTTC. It yields the protein CASSLLAGANNEQFF. J is TRBJ2-1 and V is TRBV9, with 11 bases fitting TRBD2. The CDR3 has 15 residues. After removal of 4 bases from V and 5 bases from J, the junction contained 5 bases not matched to a gene. Germline V gives CDR1 SGDLS, CDR2 YYNGEE.

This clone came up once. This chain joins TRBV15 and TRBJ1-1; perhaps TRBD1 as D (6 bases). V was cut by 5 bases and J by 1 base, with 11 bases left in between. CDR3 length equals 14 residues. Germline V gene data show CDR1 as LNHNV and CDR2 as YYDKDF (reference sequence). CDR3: CATSGVTGNTEAFF. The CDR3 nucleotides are TGTGCCACCAGCGGAGTGACAGGGAACACTGAAGCTTTCTTT.

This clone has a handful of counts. CDR3 loop: CASTRLGRSQEGEKLFF. The CDR3 DNA reads as TGTGCCAGCACACGCCTCGGGCGGTCGCAAGAGGGGGAAAAACTGTTTTTT. The chain combines TRBV2 with TRBJ1-4; the D gene is possibly TRBD1 (5 bases). The CDR3 consists of 17 residues. Trimming removed 7 bases from V and 8 bases from J, with 26 bases in between. The V gene's germline CDR1 is SNHLY and CDR2 FYNNEI. Drawing the rest from reference TRBV2 and TRBJ1-4, the complete variable domain is EPEVTQTPSHQVTQMGQEVILRCVPISNHLYFYWYRQILGQKVEFLVSFYNNEISEKSEIFDDQFSVERPDGSNFTLKIRSTKLEDSAMYFCASTRLGRSQEGEKLFFGSGTQLSVL.

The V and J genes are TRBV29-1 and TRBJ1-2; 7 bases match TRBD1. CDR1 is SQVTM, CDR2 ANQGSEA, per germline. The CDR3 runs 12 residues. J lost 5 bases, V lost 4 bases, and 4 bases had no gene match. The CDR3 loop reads CSVVGTEYGYTF. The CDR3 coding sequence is TGCAGCGTTGTCGGGACAGAATATGGCTACACCTTC.

The CDR3 sequence: CASSDLWGNTDTQYF. The CDR3 coding sequence is TGTGCCAGCAGCGACCTCTGGGGTAACACAGATACGCAGTATTTT. This chain links TRBV14 with TRBJ2-3; D not certain. CDR3 size: 15 residues. The germline V gene encodes CDR1 SGHDN and CDR2 FVKESK. Trimming shortened V by 5 bases and J by 2 bases, and 14 bases separated the two germline ends.

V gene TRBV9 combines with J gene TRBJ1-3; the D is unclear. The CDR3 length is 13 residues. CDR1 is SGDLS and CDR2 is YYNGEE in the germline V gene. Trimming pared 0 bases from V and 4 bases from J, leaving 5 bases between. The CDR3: CASSVVGGNTIYF. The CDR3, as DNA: TGTGCCAGCAGCGTAGTGGGGGGAAACACCATATATTTT.

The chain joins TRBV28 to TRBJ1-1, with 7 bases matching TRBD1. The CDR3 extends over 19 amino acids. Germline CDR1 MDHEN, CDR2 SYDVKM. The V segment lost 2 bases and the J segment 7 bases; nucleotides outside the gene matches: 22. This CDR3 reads CASSLDPRVHRGFLFEAFF. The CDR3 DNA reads TGTGCCAGCAGTTTAGACCCTAGGGTACACAGGGGCTTTCTCTTTGAAGCTTTCTTT.

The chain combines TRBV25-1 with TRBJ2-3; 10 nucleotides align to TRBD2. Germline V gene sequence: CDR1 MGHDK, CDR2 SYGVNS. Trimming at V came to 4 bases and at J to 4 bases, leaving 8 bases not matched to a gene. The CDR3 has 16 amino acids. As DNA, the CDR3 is TGTGCCAGCAGTGCCTATGGACTAGCGGAGGCAGATACGCAGTATTTT. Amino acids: CASSAYGLAEADTQYF.

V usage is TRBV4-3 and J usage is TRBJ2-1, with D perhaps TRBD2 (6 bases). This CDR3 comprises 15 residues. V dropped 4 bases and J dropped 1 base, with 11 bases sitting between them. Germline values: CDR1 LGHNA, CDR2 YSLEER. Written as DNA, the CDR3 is TGCGCCAGCAGCCCCGGGGGATTTTCCTACAATGAGCAGTTCTTC. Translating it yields CASSPGGFSYNEQFF.

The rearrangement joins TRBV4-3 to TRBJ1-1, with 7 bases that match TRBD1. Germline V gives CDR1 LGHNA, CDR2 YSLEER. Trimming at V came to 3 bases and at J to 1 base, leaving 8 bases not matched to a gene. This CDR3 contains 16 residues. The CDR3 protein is CASSHLDRVENTEAFF. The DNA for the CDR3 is TGCGCCAGCAGCCACCTCGACAGGGTAGAGAACACTGAAGCTTTCTTT.

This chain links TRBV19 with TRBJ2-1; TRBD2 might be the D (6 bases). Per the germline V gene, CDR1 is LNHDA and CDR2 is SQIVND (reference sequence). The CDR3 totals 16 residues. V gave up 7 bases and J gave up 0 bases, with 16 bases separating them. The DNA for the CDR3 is TGTGCCAGTACGCCAGCGGGCACCAGCTCCTACAATGAGCAGTTCTTC. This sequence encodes CASTPAGTSSYNEQFF.

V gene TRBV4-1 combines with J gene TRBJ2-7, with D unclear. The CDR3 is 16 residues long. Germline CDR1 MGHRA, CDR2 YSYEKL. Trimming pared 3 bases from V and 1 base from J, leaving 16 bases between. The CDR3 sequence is CASSQRHQQLSYEQYF. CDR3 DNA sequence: TGCGCCAGCAGCCAGAGGCATCAGCAGCTTTCCTACGAGCAGTACTTC.

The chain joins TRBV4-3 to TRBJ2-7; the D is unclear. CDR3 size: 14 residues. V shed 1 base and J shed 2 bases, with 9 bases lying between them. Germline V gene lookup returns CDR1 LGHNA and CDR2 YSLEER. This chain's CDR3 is CASSQVVGAYEQYF. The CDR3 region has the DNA TGCGCCAGCAGCCAAGTCGTAGGAGCCTACGAGCAGTACTTC.

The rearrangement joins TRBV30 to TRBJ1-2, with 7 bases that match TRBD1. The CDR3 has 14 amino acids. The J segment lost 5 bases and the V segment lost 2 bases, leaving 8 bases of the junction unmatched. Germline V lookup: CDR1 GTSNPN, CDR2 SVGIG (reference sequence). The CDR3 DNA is TGTGCCTGGAGTAGAGGGGGCGTCGGATATGGCTACACCTTC. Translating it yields CAWSRGGVGYGYTF.

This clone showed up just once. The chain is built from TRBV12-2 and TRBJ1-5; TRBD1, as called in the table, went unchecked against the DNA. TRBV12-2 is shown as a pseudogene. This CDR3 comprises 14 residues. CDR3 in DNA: TGTGCAAGTCGCGAGGACAGGGGGCTTCAGCCCCAGCATTTT. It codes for CASREDRGLQPQHF.

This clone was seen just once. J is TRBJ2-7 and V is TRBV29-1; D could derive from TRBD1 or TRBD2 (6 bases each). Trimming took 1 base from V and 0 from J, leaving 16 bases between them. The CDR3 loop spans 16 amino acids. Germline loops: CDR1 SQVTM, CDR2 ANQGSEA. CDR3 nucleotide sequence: TGCAGCGTTGAAGGTTTACAGGGACTCAGCTCCTACGAGCAGTACTTC. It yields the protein CSVEGLQGLSSYEQYF.

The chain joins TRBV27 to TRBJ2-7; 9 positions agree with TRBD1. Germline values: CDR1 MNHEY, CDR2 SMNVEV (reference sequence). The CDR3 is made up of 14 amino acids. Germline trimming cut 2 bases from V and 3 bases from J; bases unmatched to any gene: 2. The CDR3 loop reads CASSLPGQGYEQYF. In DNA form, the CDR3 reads TGTGCCAGCAGTTTACCGGGACAGGGCTACGAGCAGTACTTC.

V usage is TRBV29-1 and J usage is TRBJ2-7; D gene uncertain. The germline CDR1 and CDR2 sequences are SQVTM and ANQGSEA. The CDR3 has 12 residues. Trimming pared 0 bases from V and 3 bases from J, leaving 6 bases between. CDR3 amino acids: CSVEDHSYEQYF. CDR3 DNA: TGCAGCGTTGAAGATCACAGCTACGAGCAGTACTTC.

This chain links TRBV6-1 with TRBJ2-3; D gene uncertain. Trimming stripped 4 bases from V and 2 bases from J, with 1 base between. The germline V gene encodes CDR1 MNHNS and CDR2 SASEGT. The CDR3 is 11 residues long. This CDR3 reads CASSVTDTQYF. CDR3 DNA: TGTGCCAGCAGTGTCACAGATACGCAGTATTTT.

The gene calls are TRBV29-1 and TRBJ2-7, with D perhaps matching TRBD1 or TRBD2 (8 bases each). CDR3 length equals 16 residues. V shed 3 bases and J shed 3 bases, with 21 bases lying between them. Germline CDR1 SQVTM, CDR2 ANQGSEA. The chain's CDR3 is CSVDVRQGTRGYEQYF. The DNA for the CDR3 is TGCAGCGTTGATGTTAGACAGGGGACTAGGGGCTACGAGCAGTACTTC.

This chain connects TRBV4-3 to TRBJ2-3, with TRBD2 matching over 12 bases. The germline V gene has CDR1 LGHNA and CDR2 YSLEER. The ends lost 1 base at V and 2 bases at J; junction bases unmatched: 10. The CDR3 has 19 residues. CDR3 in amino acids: CASSQAGLAGSQTTDTQYF. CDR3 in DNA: TGCGCCAGCAGCCAAGCTGGACTAGCGGGAAGTCAAACCACAGATACGCAGTATTTT.

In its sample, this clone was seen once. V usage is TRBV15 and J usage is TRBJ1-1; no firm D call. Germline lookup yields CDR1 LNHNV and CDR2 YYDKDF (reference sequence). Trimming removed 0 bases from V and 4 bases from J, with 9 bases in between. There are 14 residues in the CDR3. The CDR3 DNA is TGTGCCACCAGCAGAGATAGGATGGGCACTGAAGCTTTCTTT. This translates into CATSRDRMGTEAFF.

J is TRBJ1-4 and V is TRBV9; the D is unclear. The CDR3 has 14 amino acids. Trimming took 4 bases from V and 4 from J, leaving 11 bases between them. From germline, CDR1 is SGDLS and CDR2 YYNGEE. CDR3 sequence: CASSQRPYNEKLFF. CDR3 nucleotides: TGTGCCAGCAGCCAAAGACCGTATAATGAAAAACTGTTTTTT.

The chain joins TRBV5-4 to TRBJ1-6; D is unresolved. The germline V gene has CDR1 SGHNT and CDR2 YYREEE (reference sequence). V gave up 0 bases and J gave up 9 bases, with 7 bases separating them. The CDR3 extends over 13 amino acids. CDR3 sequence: CASSLEPSSPLHF. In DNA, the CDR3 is TGTGCCAGCAGCTTGGAGCCGAGTTCACCCCTCCACTTT.